Following are 31 T cell receptor beta chains from one sample sequenced in a study of blood T cells in healthy people across ages. Alongside a J-beta primer mix, a sample-barcoded 5' primer served in a second PCR lasting about 7 to 12 cycles. One entry per CDR3 protein results from TCRdb running MiXCR on the 5' RACE reads. This table holds under 1,000,000 distinct CDR3 sequences, around 45% found once. The specimen sequenced was blood. The source is a man older than 75 in good health.

In this sample, this clonotype turned up a few times. The chain recombines TRBV5-8 with TRBJ2-5; tentatively, D is TRBD2 (6 bases). V was clipped by 7 bases and J by 11 bases, with 15 bases between them. Germline V gene data show CDR1 as SGHTS and CDR2 as YDEGEE. CDR3 length equals 11 residues. CDR3 loop: CASPGGNEQYF. The CDR3 DNA follows: TGTGCCAGCCCAGGAGGGAATGAGCAGTACTTC.

This clonotype was counted ten times or more. V gene TRBV20-1 combines with J gene TRBJ2-5, with 13 nucleotides matching TRBD2. From germline, CDR1 is DFQATT and CDR2 SNEGSKA (reference sequence). The CDR3 consists of 16 residues. V trimming: 1 base; J trimming: 2 bases; junction bases outside the gene matches: 4. The CDR3 region has the DNA TGCAGTGCTAGAGTGGGGACTAGCGGGAAACAAGAGACCCAGTACTTC. Amino acid sequence: CSARVGTSGKQETQYF.

This clonotype has a handful of counts. This chain connects TRBV7-9 to TRBJ1-2, with 9 positions matching TRBD1. CDR3 length: 16 residues. V trimming: 2 bases; J trimming: 3 bases; junction bases outside the gene matches: 7. CDR1 and CDR2 from the germline V gene are SEHNR and FQNEAQ (reference sequence). The CDR3 DNA reads as TGTGCCAGCAGCTTAAGTACAGGGGGCGCTTACTATGGCTACACCTTC. Translating it yields CASSLSTGGAYYGYTF.

J is TRBJ2-1 and V is TRBV6-1; the D gene is possibly TRBD2 (6 bases). Germline values: CDR1 MNHNS, CDR2 SASEGT. V lost 2 bases to trimming and J lost 6 bases, with 14 bases between them. CDR3 length: 15 amino acids. The CDR3 DNA is TGTGCCAGCAGTGAATCTGAGACGGAGGGCAATGAGCAGTTCTTC. Translated: CASSESETEGNEQFF.

This clonotype has more than one count but fewer than ten. The CDR3 spells CASSPTSTGPDTQYF. For the CDR3, the DNA is TGTGCCAGCAGCCCCACCTCAACAGGACCAGATACGCAGTATTTT. The chain joins TRBV12-3 or TRBV12-4 to TRBJ2-3, with D possibly being TRBD1 (5 bases). V was trimmed by 6 bases and J by 4 bases, leaving 17 bases between them. The CDR3 is 15 amino acids.

The table lists this clonotype with a few counts. The V call is TRBV29-1, the J call TRBJ1-1; no clear D gene. CDR1 and CDR2 (germline): SQVTM, ANQGSEA. The CDR3 sequence is 11 residues long. Trimming stripped 7 bases from V and 1 base from J, with 7 bases between. The CDR3 nucleotides are TGCAGCGCCGCAAGGAACACTGAAGCTTTCTTT. Protein product: CSAARNTEAFF.

The chain recombines TRBV6-1 with TRBJ2-6; D gene unclear. The V gene's germline CDR1 is MNHNS and CDR2 SASEGT. The CDR3 contains 14 residues. The ends were cut back, 5 bases at V and 3 bases at J, with 8 bases in the middle. For the CDR3, the DNA is TGTGCCAGCAGTCCCCGATATGGGGCCAACGTCCTGACTTTC. It encodes CASSPRYGANVLTF.

The CDR3 is CASRTSGSSRAYNEQFF. In DNA form, the CDR3 reads TGTGCCAGTAGGACTAGCGGGAGTTCCCGGGCCTACAATGAGCAGTTCTTC. This chain uses TRBV19 with TRBJ2-1; TRBD2 matches 12 bases. J gave up 2 bases and V 6 bases, and 8 bases lay outside the gene matches. The CDR3 has 17 residues. CDR1 and CDR2 (germline): LNHDA, SQIVND (reference sequence).

The table lists this clonotype with a count of one. The gene calls are TRBV20-1 and TRBJ2-1; 8 positions match TRBD2. The DNA end lines up better with TRBJ2-7; the J call may be wrong. The CDR3 totals 17 residues. The germline gives CDR1 DFQATT, CDR2 SNEGSKA (reference sequence). The CDR3 region is CSARDPGSGSSYNEQYF. The CDR3 region has the DNA TGCAGTGCTAGAGACCCGGGGAGCGGGAGTTCCTACAATGAGCAGTACTTC.

About this clonotype itself: This may come from a read error, since a much larger clone is one base off. The V gene is TRBV20-1, the J gene TRBJ2-4; D may be TRBD2 (6 bases). Matching the DNA end better, TRBJ2-7 makes the J call doubtful. The CDR3 consists of 15 residues. Germline V gene sequence: CDR1 DFQATT, CDR2 SNEGSKA (reference sequence). The CDR3 region is CSARLLGGSEYEQYF. CDR3 nucleotide sequence: TGCAGTGCTAGACTCCTCGGAGGGTCGGAATACGAGCAGTACTTC.

The chain is built from TRBV18 and TRBJ2-3, with TRBD1 identical over 8 bases. This CDR3 spans 14 amino acids. In germline, CDR1 is KGHSH, CDR2 LQKENI. Germline trimming cut 7 bases from V and 9 bases from J; bases unmatched to any gene: 12. CDR3 residues: CASFTDQGAGTQYF. The CDR3 region has the DNA TGTGCCAGCTTCACCGATCAGGGGGCTGGAACGCAGTATTTT. Using reference TRBV18 and TRBJ2-3 for the parts outside the CDR3, the full variable domain is NAGVMQNPRHLVRRRGQEARLRCSPMKGHSHVYWYRQLPEEGLKFMVYLQKENIIDESGMPKERFSAEFPKEGPSILRIQQVVRGDSAAYFCASFTDQGAGTQYFGPGTRLTVL.

The chain employs TRBV7-2 and TRBJ1-5; TRBD1 is a possible D gene (6 bases). The CDR3 has 15 amino acids. V gave up 0 bases and J gave up 6 bases, with 12 bases separating them. Germline CDR1 reads SGHTA; CDR2 reads FQGNSA. CDR3 residues: CASSLASGVGQPQHF. Here the CDR3 DNA reads TGTGCCAGCAGCTTAGCGTCAGGGGTGGGTCAGCCCCAGCATTTT.

This clonotype was recorded once. Relative to the germline gene, one junction end is altered; a read error may explain this. V gene TRBV2 combines with J gene TRBJ1-4; D possibly corresponds to TRBD1 (5 bases). The CDR3 consists of 15 residues. Germline lookup yields CDR1 SNHLY and CDR2 FYNNEI. CDR3 amino acids: CVSRMTRVDNEKLFF. CDR3 DNA sequence: TGTGTCAGCAGAATGACCAGGGTGGACAATGAAAAACTGTTTTTT.

This rearrangement joins TRBV20-1 to TRBJ1-5; perhaps TRBD1 as D (5 bases). V shed 3 bases and J shed 7 bases, with 10 bases lying between them. Germline CDR1 and CDR2: DFQATT and SNEGSKA (reference sequence). This CDR3 comprises 12 residues. CDR3: CSARAGEQPQHF. The CDR3 DNA reads TGCAGTGCTAGGGCGGGGGAGCAGCCCCAGCATTTT.

As regards this clonotype: Germline is not matched at one junction end, which may reflect a read error. The chain combines TRBV7-2 with TRBJ1-3, with a tentative D call TRBD1 (5 bases). Germline V gene lookup returns CDR1 SGHTA and CDR2 FQGNSA. This CDR3 is 15 amino acids long. The CDR3 region is CASSLALREGNTIYF. The CDR3 bases are TGTGCCAGCAGCCTAGCCCTCAGGGAAGGAAACACCATATATTTT.

This chain joins TRBV20-1 and TRBJ2-1; 11 bases map to TRBD2. Germline lookup yields CDR1 DFQATT and CDR2 SNEGSKA (reference sequence). The V and J ends lost 6 bases and 5 bases, in that order; junction bases with no gene match: 6. This CDR3 has 14 amino acids. Here the CDR3 reads CSADSGRADNEQFF. CDR3 nucleotides: TGCAGTGCCGATAGCGGGAGGGCAGACAATGAGCAGTTCTTC.

The chain is built from TRBV4-2 and TRBJ2-3; 7 positions match TRBD2. The germline CDR1 and CDR2 sequences are LGHNA and YNFKEQ. The J segment lost 1 base and the V segment lost 1 base, leaving 8 bases of the junction unmatched. This CDR3 is built from 17 residues. Written as DNA, the CDR3 is TGTGCCAGCAGCCAAGCAAAAAGGGGAGGGGGCACAGATACGCAGTATTTT. It yields the protein CASSQAKRGGGTDTQYF.

The rearrangement uses TRBV20-1 and TRBJ2-7; D is undetermined. The CDR3 consists of 13 residues. Germline values: CDR1 DFQATT, CDR2 SNEGSKA (reference sequence). Trimming shortened V by 2 bases and J by 3 bases, and 11 bases separated the two germline ends. This CDR3 reads CSARSGSLYEQYF. CDR3 in DNA: TGCAGTGCTAGATCCGGGTCCCTCTACGAGCAGTACTTC.

The sample holds a few counts of this clonotype. This sequence joins TRBV12-3 or TRBV12-4 and TRBJ2-5; D could derive from TRBD1 or TRBD2 (6 bases each). V was pared by 6 bases and J by 5 bases, with 19 bases between. CDR3 size: 15 residues. The DNA for the CDR3 is TGTGCCAGCAGCCAAACACTGGGGGCGGGGGAGACCCAGTACTTC. This encodes CASSQTLGAGETQYF.

The chain joins TRBV29-1 to TRBJ2-5, with 10 bases fitting TRBD1. This CDR3 is built from 14 residues. The junction had 4 bases not matched to a gene; V was cut back by 5 bases and J by 1 base. In germline, CDR1 is SQVTM, CDR2 ANQGSEA. CDR3 in DNA: TGCAGCGTTATAAGGACAGGGGGCCAAGAGACCCAGTACTTC. It codes for CSVIRTGGQETQYF.

Ten or more counts support this clonotype. The chain couples TRBV7-2 to TRBJ2-3; D unresolved. V was shortened by 3 bases and J by 7 bases, with 14 bases between the two germline ends. The germline gives CDR1 SGHTA, CDR2 FQGNSA. CDR3 length: 14 amino acids. The CDR3 region is CASSLGGRSYTQYF. CDR3 coding DNA: TGTGCCAGCAGCTTGGGCGGACGATCCTATACGCAGTATTTT.

The chain has TRBV5-1 and TRBJ1-1; D remains unclear. CDR1 SGHRS and CDR2 YFSETQ come from the germline V gene. Trimming removed 0 bases at V and 3 bases at J, with 12 bases between. This CDR3 has 15 residues. The CDR3 DNA is TGCGCCAGCAGCTTGGGCTGCGGTGCGGACACTGAAGCTTTCTTT. Translation gives CASSLGCGADTEAFF.

The chain employs TRBV20-1 and TRBJ2-1; 14 nucleotides agree with TRBD2. Germline CDR1 reads DFQATT; CDR2 reads SNEGSKA (reference sequence). Trimming cost V 4 bases and J 0 bases; bases outside gene matches: 5. CDR3 length: 17 residues. CDR3 coding DNA: TGCAGTGCTAAGGGGACTAGCGGGAGCTTCTCCTACAATGAGCAGTTCTTC. Amino acid sequence: CSAKGTSGSFSYNEQFF.

This clonotype was recorded once. The rearrangement uses TRBV30 and TRBJ1-1; TRBD1 might be the D (5 bases). This CDR3 has 13 amino acids. V lost 1 base and J 7 bases, leaving 13 bases between the germline ends. CDR1 GTSNPN and CDR2 SVGIG come from the germline V gene (reference sequence). In nucleotides, the CDR3 is TGTGCCTGGAGTGCGGATGACAGCTATGAAGCTTTCTTT. It is translated as CAWSADDSYEAFF.

The rearrangement joins TRBV5-1 to TRBJ2-5, with 8 bases that match TRBD2. The end of the DNA aligns better with TRBJ2-7, so the J call may be wrong. CDR3 size: 14 residues. CDR1 is SGHRS, CDR2 YFSETQ, per germline. CDR3 residues: CASSLLADPPEQYF. In DNA, the CDR3 is TGCGCCAGCAGCTTACTAGCGGACCCACCCGAGCAGTACTTC.

This clonotype was observed a handful of times. As DNA, the CDR3 is TGTGCCAGCAGTTTCAGGAGGTGGGACAATCAGCCCCAGCATTTT. Translation gives CASSFRRWDNQPQHF. The V gene is TRBV12-3 or TRBV12-4, the J gene TRBJ1-5; D is ambiguous. V was cut by 3 bases and J by 3 bases, with 12 bases left in between. There are 15 residues in the CDR3.

The chain employs TRBV20-1 and TRBJ2-7, with D maybe TRBD1 (6 bases). Per the germline V gene, CDR1 is DFQATT and CDR2 is SNEGSKA (reference sequence). The CDR3 contains 12 residues. The germline V and J ends were trimmed by 5 bases and 6 bases, with 14 bases remaining between them. This chain's CDR3 is CSAGRIRGEQYF. CDR3 in DNA: TGCAGTGCTGGACGGATCAGGGGCGAGCAGTACTTC.

This clonotype came up once. The chain combines TRBV20-1 with TRBJ2-3; 12 bases fit TRBD2. The CDR3 extends over 16 amino acids. V gave up 6 bases and J gave up 3 bases; unmatched junction bases: 10. Germline CDR1 and CDR2: DFQATT and SNEGSKA (reference sequence). The CDR3 coding sequence is TGCAGTGCGAGACTAGCGGGAGTATGGGAAACAGATACGCAGTATTTT. Translated, it gives CSARLAGVWETDTQYF.

This clonotype appeared a few times. V gene TRBV20-1 combines with J gene TRBJ2-3; 7 bases align to TRBD2. There are 15 residues in the CDR3. V dropped 0 bases and J dropped 1; count of bases not matched to a gene: 4. Germline CDR1 is DFQATT and CDR2 is SNEGSKA (reference sequence). In nucleotides, the CDR3 is TGCAGTGCTAGAGATGTGGCGGGAGGCACAGATACGCAGTATTTT. Protein: CSARDVAGGTDTQYF.

This clonotype has only a few counts. This chain links TRBV14 with TRBJ2-1, with TRBD2 identical over 12 bases. Germline-derived CDR1 and CDR2 are SGHDN and FVKESK. After removal of 1 base from V and 10 bases from J, the junction contained 2 bases not matched to a gene. This CDR3 has 14 residues. The CDR3 region is CASSQGLAGAEQFF. The DNA of the CDR3 is TGTGCCAGCAGCCAAGGACTAGCGGGAGCCGAGCAGTTCTTC.

This chain joins TRBV10-1 and TRBJ2-4; D may be TRBD2 (5 bases). Trimming took off 8 bases at V and 7 bases at J, with 15 bases between the two ends. Germline CDR1 and CDR2: WNHNN and SYGVQD (reference sequence). The CDR3 length is 13 residues. The CDR3 region is CASRTQERNIQYF. The CDR3 bases are TGCGCCAGCCGGACTCAAGAGAGGAACATTCAGTACTTC.